Detailed here is one T cell receptor (beta chain). The antigen remains unidentified. A much larger clone differs by one base, so this may be a read error. Only in-frame clones appear in the TCRdb table, and some are missing; sequencing was by immunoSEQ multiplex PCR. The table shows approximately 260,000 clones, with around 86% occurring only once. This specimen belongs to a study of cytomegalovirus exposure and HLA in healthy donors. Study findings and constraints: Cytomegalovirus-associated TCR beta chains were listed, numbering some 150. A few chains linked to CMV were shown in vitro to be specific for CMV antigens. Subsequent analysis of the roughly 120 validation repertoires found a tendency for first-cohort TCR clusters to co-occur. Reports credit the classifier with highly specific, highly sensitive diagnosis of cytomegalovirus status.

The CDR3 is made up of 15 amino acids. In germline, CDR1 is SNHLY, CDR2 FYNNEI. V was pared by 1 base and J by 2 bases, with 2 bases of the junction left unmatched. This receptor was obtained from a young woman in good health and CMV-seronegative. Sequenced input: PBMCs. The rearrangement joins TRBV2 to TRBJ2-7, with 10 bases fitting TRBD2. CDR3 amino acids: CASSEELAGAYEQYF. The CDR3 DNA reads as TGTGCCAGCAGTGAAGAGCTAGCGGGGGCCTACGAGCAGTACTTC.